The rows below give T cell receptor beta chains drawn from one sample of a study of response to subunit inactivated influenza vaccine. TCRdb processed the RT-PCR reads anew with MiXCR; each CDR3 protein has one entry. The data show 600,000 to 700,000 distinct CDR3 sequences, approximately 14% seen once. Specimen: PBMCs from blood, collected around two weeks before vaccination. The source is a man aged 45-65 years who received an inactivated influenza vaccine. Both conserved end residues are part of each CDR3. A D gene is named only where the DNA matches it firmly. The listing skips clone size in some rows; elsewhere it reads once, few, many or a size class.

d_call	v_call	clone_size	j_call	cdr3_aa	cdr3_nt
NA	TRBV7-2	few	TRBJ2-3	CASSLVPSTDTQYF	TGTGCCAGCAGCTTAGTACCGAGCACAGATACGCAGTATTTT
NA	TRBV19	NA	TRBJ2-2	CASSNPGQNTGELFF	TGTGCCAGTAGTAATCCGGGACAGAACACCGGGGAGCTGTTTTTT
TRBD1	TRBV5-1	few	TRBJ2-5	CASSRDSSETQYF	TGCGCCAGCAGCAGGGACAGTTCAGAGACCCAGTACTTC
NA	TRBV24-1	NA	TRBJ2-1	CATSGLPRDPRINEQFF	TGTGCCACCAGTGGTTTACCTCGGGACCCAAGGATCAATGAGCAGTTCTTC
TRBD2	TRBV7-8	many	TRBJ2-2	CASSSRGLAGGSGELFF	TGTGCCAGCAGCTCCCGGGGACTAGCGGGGGGGTCCGGGGAGCTGTTTTTT
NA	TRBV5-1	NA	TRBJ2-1	CASSLDPASYNEQFF	TGCGCCAGCAGCTTGGACCCCGCCTCGTACAATGAGCAGTTCTTC
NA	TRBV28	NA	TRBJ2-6	CASSLSIESSGANVLTF	TGTGCCAGCAGTTTAAGTATCGAGAGCTCTGGGGCCAACGTCCTGACTTTC
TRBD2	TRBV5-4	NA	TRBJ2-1	CASSNGLAGVNEQFF	TGTGCCAGCAGTAACGGACTAGCGGGGGTAAATGAGCAGTTCTTC
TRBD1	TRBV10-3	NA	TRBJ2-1	CAISESTGQGIGDEQFF	TGTGCCATCAGTGAGTCGACTGGACAGGGTATTGGGGATGAGCAGTTCTTC
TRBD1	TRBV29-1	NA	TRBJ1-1	CSVCTGVGTEAFF	TGCAGCGTGTGTACAGGGGTGGGCACTGAAGCTTTCTTT
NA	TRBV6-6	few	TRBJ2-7	CASSYNGGYEQYF	TGTGCCAGCAGTTACAACGGGGGCTACGAGCAGTACTTC
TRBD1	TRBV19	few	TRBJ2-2	CASSTQGAVTGELFF	TGTGCCAGTAGTACACAGGGGGCGGTAACCGGGGAGCTGTTTTTT
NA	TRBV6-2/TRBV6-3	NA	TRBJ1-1	CASSYSWSGGAFF	TGTGCCAGCAGTTACTCGTGGAGCGGGGGAGCTTTCTTT
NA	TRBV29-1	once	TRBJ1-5	CSVAGKPNQPQHF	TGCAGCGTAGCCGGGAAGCCGAATCAGCCCCAGCATTTT
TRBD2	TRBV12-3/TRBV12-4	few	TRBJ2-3	CAIRAGGNTDTQYF	TGTGCCATCAGAGCGGGAGGTAACACAGATACGCAGTATTTT
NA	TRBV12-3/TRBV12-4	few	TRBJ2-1	CASSLGLVTYNEQFF	TGTGCCAGCAGTTTAGGGTTAGTAACCTACAATGAGCAGTTCTTC
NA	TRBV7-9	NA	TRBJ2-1	CASSLQGWADEQFF	TGTGCCAGCAGCTTGCAGGGATGGGCGGATGAGCAGTTCTTC